What follows are 18 T cell receptor beta chains derived from one specimen sequenced in a study of blood T cell repertoires in COVID-19. The data were produced by immunoSEQ multiplex PCR, yet TCRdb's version contains in-frame clones alone and is incomplete. This table holds some 200,000 clones, 80% to 90% found once. Sequencing used peripheral blood. The receptors come from a man in his forties or fifties with active or convalescent COVID-19.

The chain carries TRBV11-2 and TRBJ1-1; D gene unclear. Germline V CDR1 and CDR2: SGHAT, FQNNGV. This CDR3 contains 14 residues. With 4 bases removed from V and 1 base from J, the gap between germline ends came to 10 bases. Here the CDR3 reads CASSSLTRNTEAFF. The CDR3 DNA reads as TGTGCCAGCAGCTCCCTGACTAGGAACACTGAAGCTTTCTTT.

The chain is built from TRBV6-4 and TRBJ1-5, with 7 bases matching TRBD1. Germline V gene lookup returns CDR1 MRHNA and CDR2 SNTAGT. This CDR3 spans 12 amino acids. V was clipped by 0 bases and J by 16 bases; unmatched bases: 6. CDR3 protein: CASSDSPGGGHF. The DNA for the CDR3 is TGTGCCAGCAGTGACTCGCCAGGGGGAGGACATTTT.

The chain couples TRBV19 to TRBJ2-3; possibly TRBD1 for D (5 bases). Germline V gives CDR1 LNHDA, CDR2 SQIVND (reference sequence). The CDR3 runs to 15 residues. Trimming took 3 bases from V and 0 from J, leaving 10 bases between them. The CDR3 region has the DNA TGTGCCAGTAGTATTAGGAAGGGGAGCACAGATACGCAGTATTTT. It is translated as CASSIRKGSTDTQYF.

The rearrangement links TRBV28 to TRBJ2-3; 9 bases align to TRBD2. CDR1 and CDR2 from the germline V gene are MDHEN and SYDVKM. The CDR3 extends over 14 amino acids. The ends lost 8 bases at V and 3 bases at J; junction bases unmatched: 6. CDR3 loop: CASERGELTDTQYF. Written as DNA, the CDR3 is TGTGCCAGCGAGCGGGGGGAGTTGACAGATACGCAGTATTTT.

This clone occurred a few times. V usage is TRBV2 and J usage is TRBJ1-2; no clear D. Per the germline V gene, CDR1 is SNHLY and CDR2 is FYNNEI. V dropped 3 bases and J dropped 1 base, with 12 bases sitting between them. The CDR3 consists of 15 residues. The CDR3 sequence: CASSEFVGSNYGYTF. CDR3 DNA sequence: TGTGCCAGCAGTGAGTTCGTAGGGAGTAACTATGGCTACACCTTC. The full variable domain, in which reference TRBV2 and TRBJ1-2 provide the parts outside the CDR3, is EPEVTQTPSHQVTQMGQEVILRCVPISNHLYFYWYRQILGQKVEFLVSFYNNEISEKSEIFDDQFSVERPDGSNFTLKIRSTKLEDSAMYFCASSEFVGSNYGYTFGSGTRLTVV.

Of note for this clone: Other DNA sequences of this sample code for an identical CDR3. This chain uses TRBV5-1 with TRBJ2-1, with TRBD1 matching 7 bases. Germline CDR1 and CDR2: SGHRS and YFSETQ. The J segment lost 3 bases and the V segment lost 4 bases, leaving 1 base of the junction unmatched. CDR3 size: 13 residues. CDR3 bases: TGCGCCAGCAGCCGGGACAGCTACAATGAGCAGTTCTTC. The encoded protein is CASSRDSYNEQFF.

The chain carries TRBV5-4 and TRBJ1-2; TRBD1 matches at 9 bases. V lost 4 bases, J lost 5 bases, and 6 bases stayed unmatched. Germline V CDR1 and CDR2: SGHNT, YYREEE (reference sequence). The CDR3 spans 14 residues. CDR3 residues: CASSPGQGFYGYTF. The DNA of the CDR3 is TGTGCCAGCAGCCCGGGACAGGGTTTTTATGGCTACACCTTC.

This rearrangement joins TRBV7-6 to TRBJ1-5; TRBD1 agrees at 7 bases. Germline V gene lookup returns CDR1 SGHVS and CDR2 FNYEAQ. The trim removed 1 base at V and 4 bases at J, leaving 4 bases unmatched. This CDR3 is 15 amino acids long. The CDR3 loop is CASSLVQGGNQPQHF. CDR3 bases: TGTGCCAGCAGCTTAGTGCAGGGGGGTAATCAGCCCCAGCATTTT.

J is TRBJ1-2 and V is TRBV7-2; D remains unclear. Germline V CDR1 and CDR2: SGHTA, FQGNSA. This CDR3 spans 17 amino acids. V was pared by 0 bases and J by 0 bases, with 14 bases between. CDR3 amino acids: CASSLAGGFQANYGYTF. For the CDR3, the DNA is TGTGCCAGCAGCTTAGCAGGAGGGTTTCAGGCTAACTATGGCTACACCTTC.

The chain couples TRBV7-2 to TRBJ1-1; D is unclear. Trimming shortened V by 5 bases and J by 0 bases, and 10 bases separated the two germline ends. Germline V lookup: CDR1 SGHTA, CDR2 FQGNSA. The CDR3 covers 14 residues. CDR3 residues: CASSARYVNTEAFF. In nucleotides, the CDR3 is TGTGCCAGCAGCGCGCGTTATGTGAACACTGAAGCTTTCTTT.

The chain recombines TRBV28 with TRBJ2-7; 8 bases align to TRBD1. Germline CDR1 reads MDHEN; CDR2 reads SYDVKM. The ends lost 4 bases at V and 0 bases at J; junction bases unmatched: 5. The CDR3 is made up of 15 amino acids. CDR3 coding DNA: TGTGCCAGCAGTTCCCAGGGGGCGATCTCCTACGAGCAGTACGTC. It specifies CASSSQGAISYEQYV.

The V and J genes are TRBV3-1 (or the pseudogene TRBV3-2) and TRBJ2-2, with 9 bases matching TRBD2. The CDR3 consists of 16 residues. J lost 3 bases, V lost 3 bases, and 5 bases had no gene match. Germline V gene data show CDR1 as LGHDT and CDR2 as YNNKEL (reference sequence). The chain's CDR3 is CASSHGLAGYTGELFF. DNA of the CDR3: TGTGCCAGCAGCCACGGGCTAGCGGGGTACACCGGGGAGCTGTTTTTT.

The chain recombines TRBV29-1 with TRBJ1-4; D unresolved. There are 13 residues in the CDR3. The germline V and J ends were trimmed by 6 bases and 1 base, with 9 bases remaining between them. The germline gives CDR1 SQVTM, CDR2 ANQGSEA. CDR3 in amino acids: CSVGGLTNEKLFF. The CDR3 DNA is TGCAGCGTCGGCGGGCTAACTAATGAAAAACTGTTTTTT.

The rearrangement joins TRBV5-4 to TRBJ2-3; weak D call: TRBD2 (6 bases). Trimming shortened V by 5 bases and J by 0 bases, and 10 bases separated the two germline ends. This CDR3 contains 14 residues. The germline V gene has CDR1 SGHNT and CDR2 YYREEE (reference sequence). CDR3 in amino acids: CASRRGTSTDTQYF. Written as DNA, the CDR3 is TGTGCCAGCAGACGCGGGACTAGCACAGATACGCAGTATTTT.

The rearrangement links TRBV28 to TRBJ1-5; 7 bases match TRBD1. Germline trimming cut 6 bases from V and 8 bases from J; bases unmatched to any gene: 7. Per the germline V gene, CDR1 is MDHEN and CDR2 is SYDVKM. This CDR3 spans 13 amino acids. In DNA, the CDR3 is TGTGCCAGCAGCCTCAGGGGGGAAAAGCCCCAGCATTTT. It codes for CASSLRGEKPQHF.

The chain joins TRBV28 to TRBJ2-7, with no clear D. The CDR3 runs 12 residues. V lost 6 bases and J 6 bases, leaving 12 bases between the germline ends. CDR1 is MDHEN, CDR2 SYDVKM, per germline. DNA for the CDR3: TGTGCCAGCAGCCTAGTAGGTAGCGAGCAGTACGTC. This codes for CASSLVGSEQYV.

The gene calls are TRBV9 and TRBJ2-3, with TRBD2 identical over 11 bases. The CDR3 has 16 amino acids. V trimming: 1 base; J trimming: 2 bases; junction bases outside the gene matches: 3. The germline gives CDR1 SGDLS, CDR2 YYNGEE. The CDR3 here is CASSVLAGGNTDTQYF. The DNA for the CDR3 is TGTGCCAGCAGCGTACTAGCGGGAGGCAACACAGATACGCAGTATTTT.

The sample holds a few counts of this clone. The chain carries TRBV29-1 and TRBJ1-2; tentative D call: TRBD1 (5 bases). The CDR3 is made up of 11 amino acids. The V and J ends lost 7 bases and 6 bases respectively, with 12 bases between them. The germline CDR1 and CDR2 sequences are SQVTM and ANQGSEA. In DNA form, the CDR3 reads TGCAGCGCCTTTTTCAGGGATGGCTACACCTTC. Protein: CSAFFRDGYTF. Filled out from reference TRBV29-1 and TRBJ1-2, the complete variable domain reads SAVISQKPSRDICQRGTSLTIQCQVDSQVTMMFWYRQQPGQSLTLIATANQGSEATYESGFVIDKFPISRPNLTFSTLTVSNMSPEDSSIYLCSAFFRDGYTFGSGTRLTVV.